Listed below are T cell receptor beta chains from one sample, sequenced in a study of blood T cell repertoires in COVID-19. TCRdb's copy holds only in-frame clones and misses some; the assay was immunoSEQ multiplex PCR. The sample consists of more than 40,000 clones, 88% of them appearing once. Sequencing was done on a sample of peripheral blood. These receptors were taken from a man aged 45-65 years with active COVID-19. Each CDR3 is given with its conserved first and last residue. The D gene is left open where the match is weak. Rows may omit the clone size; those that give it use once, few, many or a size class.

CDR3 DNA | CDR3 protein | clone size | D gene | J gene | V gene
TGTGCCAGCAGCCAACAAGCGGGAGGGTTTGAGAATGAGCAGTTCTTC | CASSQQAGGFENEQFF | - | TRBD2 | TRBJ2-1 | TRBV3-1/TRBV3-2
TGTGCCAGTCGGACTAGCGGGAGGGAGACCCAGTACTTC | CASRTSGRETQYF | - | TRBD2 | TRBJ2-5 | TRBV6-5
TGCAGTGCTAGTCGGGGGTTGGAAGGCAATGAGCAGTTCTTC | CSASRGLEGNEQFF | - | - | TRBJ2-1 | TRBV20-1
TGTGCCAGCAGTGAAGAGGGAGGTGCGACCCAGTACTTC | CASSEEGGATQYF | - | - | TRBJ2-5 | TRBV2
TGTGCCAGCAGCCCCACGCCGAACAATTTACTGTTTTTT | CASSPTPNNLLFF | - | - | TRBJ1-4 | TRBV5-4
TGCGCCAGCAGCCAAGTCAAAGAGACCCAGTACTTC | CASSQVKETQYF | once | - | TRBJ2-5 | TRBV4-1
TGTGCCAGCAGTGACCCTGTCGGTGGTGCGGGGGTCCAGACCCAGTACTTC | CASSDPVGGAGVQTQYF | - | TRBD2 | TRBJ2-5 | TRBV6-1
TGTGCCAGCAGCCTCGGGGGGAGGGATCAGTCCCAGCATTTT | CASSLGGRDQSQHF | - | - | TRBJ1-5 | TRBV3-1/TRBV3-2
TGTGCCAGCAGTTTTCGCTCTTTACAGGGGGGCTATGGCTACACCTTC | CASSFRSLQGGYGYTF | once | TRBD1 | TRBJ1-2 | TRBV27
TGTGCCAGTCTTTTGAACAGGGGGCGCTGGGACAACTTGCATAATGAAAAACTGTTTTTT | CASLLNRGRWDNLHNEKLFF | - | TRBD1 | TRBJ1-4 | TRBV19
TGTGCCAGCAGCTTCAGCCCCGGGACAGGGAACTACGAGCAGTACTTC | CASSFSPGTGNYEQYF | - | TRBD1 | TRBJ2-7 | TRBV5-6
TGTGCCAGCAGCCAAGATGGGAGGATGACCGGGGAGCTGTTTTTT | CASSQDGRMTGELFF | - | - | TRBJ2-2 | TRBV14
TGTGCCAGCTCACCAAGAGACAGAATACTCTACAATGAGCAGTTCTTC | CASSPRDRILYNEQFF | - | - | TRBJ2-1 | TRBV18
TGTGCCACTTCGGGGGGGGATTCTGGGGCCAACGTCCTGACTTTC | CATSGGDSGANVLTF | - | TRBD2 | TRBJ2-6 | TRBV19
TGTGCCAGCAGCTCCGAAGACGGAGGCTCCTACAATGAGCAGTTCTTC | CASSSEDGGSYNEQFF | - | - | TRBJ2-1 | TRBV7-8
TGTGCCAGCAGTTCGGACATCGGCTATGGCTACACCTTC | CASSSDIGYGYTF | few | - | TRBJ1-2 | TRBV27
TGCGCCAGCGGGGACAGGGTTAGGAATGAGCAGTTCTTC | CASGDRVRNEQFF | - | TRBD1 | TRBJ2-1 | TRBV5-1
TGTGCCACCAGTCCTACTAGCTCTGGGGAGCTGTTTTTT | CATSPTSSGELFF | - | - | TRBJ2-2 | TRBV24-1
TGCAGCGTTGTTGACGGGATAGCCAAAAACATTCAGTACTTC | CSVVDGIAKNIQYF | - | - | TRBJ2-4 | TRBV29-1
TGTGCCAGCAGCAAAAACAGGGAGGGGTCACCCCTCCACTTT | CASSKNREGSPLHF | - | - | TRBJ1-6 | TRBV6-6
TGTGCCAGCAGCCAGGGACAGGCTCTCTCTGGAAACACCATATATTTT | CASSQGQALSGNTIYF | - | TRBD1 | TRBJ1-3 | TRBV14
TGTGCCAGCAGCTTGCAGGGGAAAGGCGGGGCCAACGTCCTGACTTTC | CASSLQGKGGANVLTF | - | - | TRBJ2-6 | TRBV6-6
TGCGCCAGCAGCTTGAATACAGGGAAGACATCTTATGAGCAGTTCTTC | CASSLNTGKTSYEQFF | - | - | TRBJ2-1 | TRBV5-1